These T cell receptor beta chains were read from a single sample in a study of CD4 T cells in relation to SARS-CoV-2 and coronaviruses. These receptors have no identified antigens. Assay used: immunoSEQ multiplex PCR; TCRdb lists only in-frame clones, some missing. This table holds tens of thousands of clones, around 74% found once. The sample consisted of memory CD4+ T cells from PBMCs, cultured in vitro. The receptors derive from an adult with COVID-19. Both conserved end residues are part of each CDR3. Each record gives: J gene, V gene, clone size, D gene, CDR3 protein, CDR3 DNA. D genes are given only for firm matches. Expanded clones get a size class; other rows say once, few or many, or leave the size out.

TRBJ2-5	TRBV7-2	.	.	CASSLGGLETQYF	TGTGCCAGCAGCTTAGGAGGGTTGGAGACCCAGTACTTC
TRBJ2-1	TRBV5-6	few	.	CASSRRGASSYNEQFF	TGTGCCAGCAGCCGCCGGGGGGCCAGCTCCTACAATGAGCAGTTCTTC
TRBJ1-4	TRBV19	.	.	CASRYSREFEEKLFF	TGTGCCAGTAGATACTCCCGAGAATTTGAGGAAAAACTGTTTTTT
TRBJ2-5	TRBV20-1	.	.	CSASPASREWKTQYF	TGCAGTGCTAGTCCCGCGTCACGGGAGTGGAAGACCCAGTACTTC
TRBJ1-4	TRBV18	.	.	CASSPSGSGEKLFF	TGTGCCAGCTCACCATCGGGCAGCGGGGAAAAACTGTTTTTT
TRBJ1-6	TRBV7-9	.	.	CASSLWYHPEVDSPLHF	TGTGCCAGCAGCTTATGGTACCACCCGGAGGTGGATTCACCCCTCCACTTT
TRBJ2-7	TRBV3-1/TRBV3-2	.	TRBD2	CASSHLAGAEQYF	TGTGCCAGCAGCCACCTAGCGGGAGCCGAGCAGTACTTC
TRBJ2-7	TRBV5-1	.	.	CASSWDTADEQYF	TGCGCCAGCAGCTGGGACACCGCGGACGAGCAGTACTTC
TRBJ1-5	TRBV20-1	.	TRBD1	CSASNPHRGHQPQHF	TGCAGTGCTAGTAATCCTCACAGGGGCCATCAGCCCCAGCATTTT
TRBJ2-2	TRBV19	.	TRBD2	CASSGLAGRDTGELFF	TGTGCCAGTAGTGGACTAGCGGGAAGGGACACCGGGGAGCTGTTTTTT
TRBJ2-3	TRBV5-4	.	.	CASSFDRLRTDTQYF	TGTGCCAGCAGCTTTGACCGCCTGAGGACAGATACGCAGTATTTT
TRBJ1-1	TRBV30	.	TRBD1	CAWSVLVTGETEAFF	TGTGCCTGGAGTGTACTCGTGACAGGGGAAACTGAAGCTTTCTTT
TRBJ1-6	TRBV28	few	.	CASSLHGGRLERSPLHF	TGTGCCAGCAGCCTTCATGGGGGCCGGCTAGAAAGGTCACCCCTCCACTTT
TRBJ1-1	TRBV19	few	.	CASRSPPGIMNTEAFF	TGTGCCAGCAGGTCCCCCCCCGGCATAATGAACACTGAAGCTTTCTTT
TRBJ2-5	TRBV19	.	TRBD2	CASRGGYRETQYF	TGTGCCAGTAGGGGGGGGTACCGAGAGACCCAGTACTTC
TRBJ2-7	TRBV15	.	.	CATSRQMSPGQNEQYF	TGTGCCACCAGCAGACAAATGAGCCCTGGACAGAACGAGCAGTACTTC
TRBJ1-5	TRBV5-6	.	TRBD1	CASSFGTGWVNQPQHF	TGTGCCAGCAGCTTCGGGACAGGATGGGTCAATCAGCCCCAGCATTTT
TRBJ2-5	TRBV24-1	.	.	CATSDLFRPETQYF	TGTGCCACCAGTGATTTGTTCCGACCAGAGACCCAGTACTTC
TRBJ2-5	TRBV7-9	.	.	CASSQDLLSGQYF	TGTGCCAGCAGCCAGGACCTCCTCAGCGGCCAGTACTTC
TRBJ1-1	TRBV28	.	.	CASSLSIQGRTEAFF	TGTGCCAGCAGTTTATCCATACAGGGTCGGACTGAAGCTTTCTTT
TRBJ2-3	TRBV19	.	.	CASSMPGRFTQYF	TGTGCCAGTAGTATGCCCGGGAGATTTACGCAGTATTTT
TRBJ2-2	TRBV28	.	.	CASSFHRQPNTGELFF	TGTGCCAGCAGTTTCCACCGGCAGCCGAACACCGGGGAGCTGTTTTTT
TRBJ1-1	TRBV3-1/TRBV3-2	.	.	CASSPLRDGTEAFF	TGTGCCAGCAGCCCGCTTCGGGACGGCACTGAAGCTTTCTTT
TRBJ1-1	TRBV6-6	.	TRBD1	CASSVKLGQGEGEAFF	TGTGCCAGCAGTGTCAAACTGGGACAGGGAGAGGGTGAAGCTTTCTTT
TRBJ2-5	TRBV4-2	.	.	CASSPRTSQEETQYF	TGTGCCAGCAGCCCGCGGACTTCTCAGGAGGAGACCCAGTACTTC
TRBJ2-2	TRBV5-1	once	.	CASSGPGVDTGELFF	TGCGCCAGCAGCGGGCCAGGGGTGGACACCGGGGAGCTGTTTTTT
TRBJ2-2	TRBV2	.	.	CASSEALLGDGELFF	TGTGCCAGCAGTGAAGCGCTTTTGGGAGACGGGGAGCTGTTTTTT
TRBJ2-1	TRBV5-1	.	TRBD2	CASSSTGLAMVNEQFF	TGCGCCAGCAGCTCGACGGGACTAGCGATGGTAAATGAGCAGTTCTTC
TRBJ1-2	TRBV2	few	TRBD1	CASREQGAGYGYTF	TGTGCCAGCAGGGAACAGGGGGCGGGCTATGGCTACACCTTC
TRBJ2-7	TRBV3-1/TRBV3-2	.	.	CASSQLATYEQYF	TGTGCCAGCAGCCAATTGGCTACCTACGAGCAGTACTTC
TRBJ1-5	TRBV19	.	.	CASSTWGGDQPQHF	TGTGCCAGTAGTACCTGGGGAGGGGATCAGCCCCAGCATTTT
TRBJ2-1	TRBV3-1/TRBV3-2	few	.	CASSRLENEQFF	TGTGCCAGCAGCAGACTAGAAAATGAGCAGTTCTTC
TRBJ2-3	TRBV7-9	.	.	CASRGVTDTQYF	TGTGCCAGCAGGGGGGTCACAGATACGCAGTATTTT
TRBJ2-1	TRBV19	few	TRBD2	CATDSGRVGVNEQFF	TGTGCTACCGATAGCGGGAGAGTGGGGGTCAATGAGCAGTTCTTC
TRBJ1-2	TRBV18	.	.	CASSKDRDYGYTF	TGTGCCAGCTCCAAGGACAGAGACTATGGCTACACCTTC
TRBJ2-3	TRBV7-7	few	TRBD1	CASSSRGTDTQYF	TGTGCTAGCAGCTCCAGGGGGACAGATACGCAGTATTTT
TRBJ1-2	TRBV4-1	.	.	CASSLTGTDYGYTF	TGCGCCAGCAGCCTTACCGGGACTGACTATGGCTACACCTTC
TRBJ1-2	TRBV29-1	.	.	CSALVTVNYGYTF	TGCAGCGCCCTCGTGACAGTCAACTATGGCTACACCTTC
TRBJ2-5	TRBV18	.	TRBD2	CASSEIGTSGSAETQYF	TGTGCCAGCTCAGAAATAGGGACTAGCGGGAGCGCCGAGACCCAGTACTTC
TRBJ2-3	TRBV27	.	.	CASRGPWSTDTQYF	TGTGCCAGCAGAGGCCCCTGGAGCACAGATACGCAGTATTTT
TRBJ2-2	TRBV10-3	.	.	CAIRNDREVGELFF	TGTGCCATCAGGAATGACAGGGAGGTCGGGGAGCTGTTTTTT
TRBJ2-7	TRBV15	.	TRBD1	CATSRGTGGSYEQYF	TGTGCCACCAGCAGAGGGACAGGGGGTTCCTACGAGCAGTACTTC
TRBJ1-4	TRBV2	few	.	CASSTGREKLFF	TGTGCCAGCAGTACCGGGAGGGAAAAACTGTTTTTT
TRBJ1-1	TRBV30	once	.	CAWSAGDLNTEAFF	TGTGCCTGGAGTGCTGGGGATTTGAACACTGAAGCTTTCTTT
TRBJ2-1	TRBV4-3	.	.	CASSQDGTTQTYNEQFF	TGCGCCAGCAGCCAAGATGGGACGACACAAACCTACAATGAGCAGTTCTTC
TRBJ2-7	TRBV27	.	TRBD2	CASSPYPRLAGIYEQYF	TGTGCCAGCAGTCCCTACCCCCGACTAGCGGGAATCTACGAGCAGTACTTC
TRBJ2-1	TRBV7-2	few	.	CASSPEAPTNNEQFF	TGTGCCAGCAGCCCCGAGGCGCCTACTAACAATGAGCAGTTCTTC
TRBJ2-3	TRBV7-9	.	TRBD2	CASSPRTSGFLSDTQYF	TGTGCCAGCAGCCCGCGGACTAGCGGGTTTCTATCAGATACGCAGTATTTT
TRBJ2-1	TRBV4-1	.	TRBD2	CASSRLPGLAAYNEQFF	TGCGCCAGCAGCCGACTTCCGGGACTAGCGGCCTACAATGAGCAGTTCTTC
TRBJ1-4	TRBV19	.	.	CASSIVGEKLFF	TGTGCCAGTAGTATAGTGGGCGAAAAACTGTTTTTT